This is a list of T cell receptor beta chains from one sample in a study of identical twins. TCRdb fed the 5' RACE reads into MiXCR, producing one record per CDR3 protein. The repertoire holds under 250,000 distinct CDR3 sequences, with about 13% as singletons. The sample was also reused in another study, on yellow fever vaccine responses in identical twins.

The sequenced sample consisted of memory (CD45RO+) T cells sorted from blood. The receptors here all came from a woman aged 18-29 years in good health. CDR3s include the opening cysteine and the closing phenylalanine or tryptophan. The D gene is left open where the match is weak. A clone size is listed for some rows: how often the clone was seen (once, few, many), or a class if it is expanded.

TRBV20-1	NA	NA	TRBJ1-2	CSPRERGYGYTF	TGCAGTCCCAGAGAAAGGGGCTATGGCTACACCTTC
TRBV6-2/TRBV6-3	many	NA	TRBJ2-1	CASSYSNEQFF	TGTGCCAGCAGTTACAGCAATGAGCAGTTCTTC
TRBV24-1	NA	TRBD2	TRBJ2-1	CATSDSLGGGIYNEQFF	TGTGCCACCAGTGATTCCTTGGGGGGGGGAATCTACAATGAGCAGTTCTTC
TRBV29-1	many	NA	TRBJ2-1	CSVIRGTVDNEQFF	TGCAGCGTTATAAGGGGGACCGTAGACAATGAGCAGTTCTTC
TRBV29-1	NA	NA	TRBJ2-3	CSIDSPSTDTQYF	TGCAGCATCGACAGTCCTAGCACAGATACGCAGTATTTT
TRBV12-3/TRBV12-4	few	TRBD1	TRBJ2-7	CASSSTGTGDSYEQYF	TGTGCCAGCAGTTCTACCGGGACAGGGGATTCCTACGAGCAGTACTTC
TRBV15	few	TRBD1	TRBJ2-1	CATSRSRPGTGDDEQFF	TGTGCCACCAGCAGATCCCGTCCCGGGACAGGGGATGATGAGCAGTTCTTC
TRBV12-3/TRBV12-4	few	TRBD1	TRBJ1-2	CASSPDLTGRGGYTF	TGTGCCAGCAGTCCGGACTTGACAGGGCGTGGGGGCTACACCTTC
TRBV5-1	NA	TRBD2	TRBJ2-7	CASSPGLGSYEQYF	TGCGCCAGCAGCCCCGGACTAGGGAGCTACGAGCAGTACTTC
TRBV11-2	few	TRBD1	TRBJ2-5	CASSLGTGGGQETQYF	TGTGCCAGCAGCTTGGGGACAGGGGGAGGGCAAGAGACCCAGTACTTC
TRBV9	NA	TRBD2	TRBJ2-5	CASSVGSSGGLQETQYF	TGTGCCAGCAGCGTAGGGAGTAGCGGGGGCCTCCAAGAGACCCAGTACTTC
TRBV4-3	NA	TRBD1	TRBJ2-1	CASSQGQHRYNEQFF	TGCGCCAGCAGCCAGGGACAGCACAGGTACAATGAGCAGTTCTTC
TRBV28	NA	TRBD1	TRBJ2-7	CASSFGAGQVSHEQYF	TGTGCCAGCAGTTTTGGGGCGGGACAGGTTTCCCACGAGCAGTACTTC
TRBV29-1	NA	NA	TRBJ2-7	CSVVWSVGGREQYF	TGCAGCGTTGTATGGTCGGTTGGGGGGCGGGAGCAGTACTTC
TRBV5-6	many	NA	TRBJ1-2	CASSPGTKYGYTF	TGTGCCAGCAGCCCCGGGACGAAATATGGCTACACCTTC
TRBV4-3	large	NA	TRBJ2-3	CASSQDHAGETDTQYF	TGCGCCAGCAGCCAAGATCATGCAGGAGAGACAGATACGCAGTATTTT
TRBV7-8	many	TRBD2	TRBJ2-1	CASSLLSGRAGEQFF	TGTGCCAGCAGCTTACTGAGCGGGAGGGCCGGTGAGCAGTTCTTC
TRBV2	few	TRBD1	TRBJ2-1	CASLKDRGLNEQFF	TGTGCCAGCTTAAAGGACAGGGGCCTCAATGAGCAGTTCTTC
TRBV7-3	few	NA	TRBJ2-3	CASSPPSVRGRDTQYF	TGTGCCAGCAGCCCGCCATCCGTCCGGGGACGTGATACGCAGTATTTT
TRBV12-3/TRBV12-4	many	NA	TRBJ2-1	CASSPPLGDEQFF	TGTGCCAGCAGTCCCCCTCTTGGGGATGAGCAGTTCTTC
TRBV2	NA	TRBD2	TRBJ2-7	CASTGLVAYEQYF	TGTGCCAGCACTGGACTAGTAGCCTACGAGCAGTACTTC
TRBV9	many	NA	TRBJ2-3	CAQIRRSTDTQYF	TGTGCCCAGATTCGGAGGAGCACAGATACGCAGTATTTT
TRBV27	NA	TRBD1	TRBJ2-3	CASKRDRVADTQYF	TGTGCCAGCAAGAGGGACAGGGTGGCAGATACGCAGTATTTT
TRBV20-1	many	NA	TRBJ2-7	CSARGGQTREYF	TGCAGTGCTAGAGGTGGACAGACCAGGGAGTACTTC
TRBV27	few	TRBD1	TRBJ1-5	CASSSQGPGDQPQHF	TGTGCCAGCAGTTCACAGGGGCCTGGCGATCAGCCCCAGCATTTT
TRBV3-1	many	TRBD2	TRBJ2-2	CASSQTSGSNTGELFF	TGTGCCAGCAGCCAAACTAGCGGGTCGAACACCGGGGAGCTGTTTTTT
TRBV28	NA	NA	TRBJ2-6	CASSLGFSGANVLTF	TGTGCCAGCAGTTTAGGATTCTCTGGGGCCAACGTCCTGACTTTC
TRBV6-2/TRBV6-3	few	NA	TRBJ1-5	CASSYTGQPPNQPQHF	TGTGCCAGCAGTTATACCGGCCAGCCCCCGAATCAGCCCCAGCATTTT
TRBV20-1	few	NA	TRBJ2-1	CSARGWDAREQFF	TGCAGTGCTAGAGGTTGGGATGCGAGGGAGCAGTTCTTC
TRBV20-1	few	TRBD2	TRBJ2-2	CSALGLAGGNTGELFF	TGCAGTGCTTTGGGACTAGCGGGAGGGAACACCGGGGAGCTGTTTTTT
TRBV10-3	many	NA	TRBJ2-7	CAISKNRDGSYEQYF	TGTGCCATCAGTAAGAACCGGGACGGATCCTACGAGCAGTACTTC
TRBV12-3/TRBV12-4	NA	NA	TRBJ2-4	CASRSGQIAKNIQYF	TGTGCCAGCAGATCCGGACAGATAGCCAAAAACATTCAGTACTTC